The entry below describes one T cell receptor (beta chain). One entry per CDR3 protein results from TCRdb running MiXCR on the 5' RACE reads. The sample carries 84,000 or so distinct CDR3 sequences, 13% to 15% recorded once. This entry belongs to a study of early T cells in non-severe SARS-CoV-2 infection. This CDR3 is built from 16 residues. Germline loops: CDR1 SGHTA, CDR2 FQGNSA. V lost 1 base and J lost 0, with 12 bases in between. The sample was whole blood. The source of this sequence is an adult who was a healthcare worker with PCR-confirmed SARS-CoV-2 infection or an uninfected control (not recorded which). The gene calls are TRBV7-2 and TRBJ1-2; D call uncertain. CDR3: CASSLEGLLANYGYTF. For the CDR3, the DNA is TGTGCCAGCAGCTTAGAAGGGTTGCTAGCTAACTATGGCTACACCTTC.